These 23 T cell receptor beta chains originate from one sample sequenced in a study of T cells in localized non-small cell lung cancer. Clones were sequenced by immunoSEQ multiplex PCR, and TCRdb holds only the in-frame ones, with some missing. The sample holds fewer than 50,000 clones, approximately 83% seen once. The material was PBMCs, obtained before any cancer treatment. These receptors were taken from a man between 40 and 70 years old with stage II lung adenocarcinoma.

The rearrangement joins TRBV9 to TRBJ2-3; D assignment may be TRBD1 or TRBD2 (5 bases each). The CDR3 has 18 residues. V dropped 0 bases and J dropped 1 base, with 18 bases sitting between them. Germline V gene lookup returns CDR1 SGDLS and CDR2 YYNGEE. The CDR3 is CASSVGWGTTLRTDTQYF. DNA of the CDR3: TGTGCCAGCAGCGTAGGATGGGGGACCACTCTACGCACAGATACGCAGTATTTT.

Details on this clone: At one boundary the junction diverges from the germline segment, which might be a read error. The rearrangement uses TRBV7-7 and TRBJ2-5, with 7 bases matching TRBD2. The CDR3 sequence is 14 residues long. From germline, CDR1 is SSHAT and CDR2 FNYEAQ (reference sequence). For the CDR3, the DNA is TGTGCTAGCAGCTTAGCAAGGGAGGGGGAGACCCAGTACTTC. It is translated as CASSLAREGETQYF.

The rearrangement joins TRBV6-5 to TRBJ1-1; D ambiguous. Trimming cost V 2 bases and J 5 bases, with 9 bases left between them. The CDR3 has 13 amino acids. Germline-derived CDR1 and CDR2 are MNHEY and SVGAGI. CDR3 bases: TGTGCCAGCAGTTACAACTCCCTAACTGAAGCTTTCTTT. It codes for CASSYNSLTEAFF.

This clone was detected only once. The rearrangement uses TRBV27 and TRBJ2-5; D unresolved. The V end was cut by 4 bases, the J end by 3 bases, with 12 bases between. The CDR3 is made up of 14 amino acids. Germline V gene lookup returns CDR1 MNHEY and CDR2 SMNVEV (reference sequence). The CDR3 sequence: CASSSIKGKETQYF. The CDR3 region has the DNA TGTGCCAGCAGTTCGATTAAAGGGAAAGAGACCCAGTACTTC.

A few counts support this clone. The rearrangement uses TRBV28 and TRBJ2-7; the D is unclear. The V and J ends lost 3 bases and 1 base respectively, with 10 bases between them. The CDR3 consists of 14 residues. CDR1 and CDR2 from the germline V gene are MDHEN and SYDVKM. The chain's CDR3 is CASSFLGESYEQYF. The CDR3 bases are TGTGCCAGCAGTTTCCTGGGCGAATCCTACGAGCAGTACTTC. The full variable domain, rest sourced from reference TRBV28 and TRBJ2-7, is DVKVTQSSRYLVKRTGEKVFLECVQDMDHENMFWYRQDPGLGLRLIYFSYDVKMKEKGDIPEGYSVSREKKERFSLILESASTNQTSMYLCASSFLGESYEQYFGPGTRLTVT.

The chain employs TRBV10-1 and TRBJ2-7; possibly TRBD2 for D (5 bases). V was cut by 5 bases and J by 6 bases, with 11 bases left in between. Germline CDR1 reads WNHNN; CDR2 reads SYGVQD (reference sequence). This CDR3 is built from 12 residues. Written as DNA, the CDR3 is TGCGCCAGCAGTTCTGAGGGTGCCGAGCAGTACTTC. Its protein product is CASSSEGAEQYF.

This chain's CDR3 is CASSPGLGVHEQFF. The CDR3 region has the DNA TGCGCCAGCAGCCCGGGACTAGGTGTGCATGAGCAGTTCTTC. The rearrangement links TRBV5-1 to TRBJ2-1; TRBD2 matches 8 bases. The length of the CDR3 is 14 residues. Germline CDR1 and CDR2: SGHRS and YFSETQ. The junction had 8 bases not matched to a gene; V was cut back by 4 bases and J by 8 bases.

This chain links TRBV7-2 with TRBJ1-5, with a tentative D call TRBD1 (5 bases). CDR1 is SGHTA, CDR2 FQGNSA, per germline. The CDR3 runs 13 residues. Between the trimmed V and J ends, which lost 4 bases and 6 bases, there was a span of 10 bases. The CDR3 loop reads CASSYQGSQPQHF. The DNA of the CDR3 is TGTGCCAGCAGCTATCAGGGTAGTCAGCCCCAGCATTTT.

The chain recombines TRBV11-2 with TRBJ2-7, with 8 bases fitting TRBD2. The CDR3 is made up of 13 amino acids. CDR1 and CDR2 (germline): SGHAT, FQNNGV. V was clipped by 5 bases and J by 7 bases; unmatched bases: 7. CDR3 coding DNA: TGTGCCAGCAGCCGTGAGTCTAGCGGGGAGCAGTACTTC. Its translation: CASSRESSGEQYF.

The rearrangement links TRBV19 to TRBJ2-1; a weak D match, TRBD2 (6 bases). Trimming removed 6 bases from V and 0 bases from J, with 15 bases in between. The germline V gene has CDR1 LNHDA and CDR2 SQIVND (reference sequence). This CDR3 contains 16 residues. CDR3 bases: TGTGCCAGTAGGCCTCCGGAGGGCGACTCCTACAATGAGCAGTTCTTC. As protein: CASRPPEGDSYNEQFF.

The V gene is TRBV5-1, the J gene TRBJ1-1, with D perhaps TRBD1 (6 bases). V lost 0 bases, J lost 0 bases, and 9 bases lay in between. This CDR3 has 15 residues. The V gene's germline CDR1 is SGHRS and CDR2 YFSETQ. CDR3 in amino acids: CASSLGQVMNTEAFF. DNA of the CDR3: TGCGCCAGCAGCTTGGGACAGGTTATGAACACTGAAGCTTTCTTT.

This clone appeared a few times. The CDR3 spells CASSQGQTYGYTF. The CDR3 bases are TGTGCCAGCAGCCAGGGCCAAACCTATGGCTACACCTTC. The chain combines TRBV6-5 with TRBJ1-2, with D tentatively TRBD1 (5 bases). The CDR3 extends over 13 amino acids. The V gene lost 6 bases and the J gene lost 4 bases, with 12 bases spanning the gap. The V gene's germline CDR1 is MNHEY and CDR2 SVGAGI.

The CDR3 region is CASNRAFYAEAFF. CDR3 nucleotides: TGTGCCAGCAATCGAGCTTTCTACGCTGAAGCTTTCTTT. The V and J genes are TRBV2 and TRBJ1-1; no clear D. Germline loops: CDR1 SNHLY, CDR2 FYNNEI. Trimming removed 7 bases at V and 6 bases at J, with 15 bases between. The CDR3 contains 13 residues.

This sequence joins TRBV6-5 and TRBJ2-5; no definite D call. The CDR3 has 13 residues. The germline V gene has CDR1 MNHEY and CDR2 SVGAGI. Trimming pared 0 bases from V and 4 bases from J, leaving 6 bases between. CDR3 loop: CASSYSHSETQYF. In nucleotides, the CDR3 is TGTGCCAGCAGTTACTCTCATTCAGAGACCCAGTACTTC.

The V gene is TRBV19, the J gene TRBJ2-7, with D perhaps assigned TRBD1 or TRBD2 (7 bases each). The germline V gene encodes CDR1 LNHDA and CDR2 SQIVND (reference sequence). V was cut by 3 bases and J by 6 bases, with 9 bases left in between. The CDR3 is 12 amino acids. For the CDR3, the DNA is TGTGCCAGTAGTATCAGGGGGGGCGAGCAGTACTTC. Translating gives CASSIRGGEQYF.

The chain uses TRBV5-1 and TRBJ2-1; the match to TRBD2 covers 8 bases. Trimming cost V 0 bases and J 5 bases; bases outside gene matches: 7. The CDR3 has 16 amino acids. Germline V gives CDR1 SGHRS, CDR2 YFSETQ. CDR3 nucleotides: TGCGCCAGCAGCTTGGAGGTAGCGGGGTTCAACAATGAGCAGTTCTTC. Its translation: CASSLEVAGFNNEQFF. Full variable domain (missing parts from reference TRBV5-1 and TRBJ2-1): KAGVTQTPRYLIKTRGQQVTLSCSPISGHRSVSWYQQTPGQGLQFLFEYFSETQRNKGNFPGRFSGRQFSNSRSEMNVSTLELGDSALYLCASSLEVAGFNNEQFFGPGTRLTVL.

The chain is built from TRBV5-1 and TRBJ1-5, with no clear D. CDR1 and CDR2 (germline): SGHRS, YFSETQ. V gave up 9 bases and J gave up 0 bases, with 16 bases separating them. The CDR3 contains 15 residues. DNA for the CDR3: TGCGCCAAAGGCGGAGGGCAGTTTAGCAATCAGCCCCAGCATTTT. Translation: CAKGGGQFSNQPQHF.

This chain connects TRBV7-9 to TRBJ1-4; D uncertain. CDR1 and CDR2 from the germline V gene are SEHNR and FQNEAQ (reference sequence). Trimming shortened V by 4 bases and J by 8 bases, and 8 bases separated the two germline ends. The CDR3 length is 12 residues. CDR3 amino acids: CASSSGREKLFF. CDR3 DNA: TGTGCCAGCAGCTCGGGAAGGGAAAAACTGTTTTTT. Variable domain in full (rest from reference TRBV7-9 and TRBJ1-4): DTGVSQNPRHKITKRGQNVTFRCDPISEHNRLYWYRQTLGQGPEFLTYFQNEAQLEKSRLLSDRFSAERPKGSFSTLEIQRTEQGDSAMYLCASSSGREKLFFGSGTQLSVL.

This clone was seen a single time. The rearrangement joins TRBV6-5 to TRBJ2-3; 10 nucleotides align to TRBD1. The CDR3 spans 15 residues. Germline assignment: CDR1 MNHEY and CDR2 SVGAGI. Losses at the gene ends were 6 bases for V and 6 bases for J; bases not matched to a gene: 9. Here the CDR3 DNA reads TGTGCCAGCAGGACCGGGACAGGGGTGGGGGATACGCAGTATTTT. It yields the protein CASRTGTGVGDTQYF.

V gene TRBV6-5 combines with J gene TRBJ2-7; tentative D call: TRBD1 (5 bases). The CDR3 spans 12 residues. V lost 7 bases to trimming and J lost 2 bases, with 9 bases between them. Germline-derived CDR1 and CDR2 are MNHEY and SVGAGI. As DNA, the CDR3 is TGTGCCAGCACATCAGGGACCTACGAGCAGTACTTC. Encoded protein: CASTSGTYEQYF.

The rearrangement links TRBV6-6 to TRBJ1-2, with no clear D. The CDR3 runs 14 residues. The V gene's germline CDR1 is MNHNY and CDR2 SVGAGI (reference sequence). V lost 6 bases and J lost 4, with 15 bases in between. Here the CDR3 reads CASRPSLRSYGYTF. Here the CDR3 DNA reads TGTGCCAGCAGACCTTCCCTTAGGAGCTATGGCTACACCTTC.

This chain joins TRBV2 and TRBJ1-5; D may be TRBD1 (5 bases). V was pared by 7 bases and J by 7 bases, with 20 bases between. Germline V lookup: CDR1 SNHLY, CDR2 FYNNEI. This CDR3 is 15 amino acids long. CDR3 bases: TGTGCCAGCAAAGGGTGGCAGGGAGGGCACCAGCCCCAGCATTTT. The encoded protein is CASKGWQGGHQPQHF.

This sequence joins TRBV9 and TRBJ2-2; 11 bases align to TRBD1. The CDR3 length is 17 residues. CDR1 is SGDLS, CDR2 YYNGEE, per germline. Trimming cost V 2 bases and J 4 bases; bases outside gene matches: 7. The CDR3 coding sequence is TGTGCCAGCAGCGTTGGACAGGGGGCGGGCGGCACCGGGGAGCTGTTTTTT. Its translation is CASSVGQGAGGTGELFF. The full variable domain, its missing parts supplied by reference TRBV9 and TRBJ2-2, is DSGVTQTPKHLITATGQRVTLRCSPRSGDLSVYWYQQSLDQGLQFLIQYYNGEERAKGNILERFSAQQFPDLHSELNLSSLELGDSALYFCASSVGQGAGGTGELFFGEGSRLTVL.